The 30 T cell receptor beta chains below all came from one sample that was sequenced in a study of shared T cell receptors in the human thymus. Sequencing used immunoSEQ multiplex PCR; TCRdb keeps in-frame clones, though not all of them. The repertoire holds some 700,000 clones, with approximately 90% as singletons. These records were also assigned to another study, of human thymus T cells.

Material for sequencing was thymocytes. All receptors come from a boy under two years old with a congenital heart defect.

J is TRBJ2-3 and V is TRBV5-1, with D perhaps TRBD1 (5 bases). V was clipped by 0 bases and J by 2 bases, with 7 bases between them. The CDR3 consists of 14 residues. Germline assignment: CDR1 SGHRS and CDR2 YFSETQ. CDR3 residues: CASSLGGLTDTQYF. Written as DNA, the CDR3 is TGCGCCAGCAGCTTGGGGGGCCTCACAGATACGCAGTATTTT.

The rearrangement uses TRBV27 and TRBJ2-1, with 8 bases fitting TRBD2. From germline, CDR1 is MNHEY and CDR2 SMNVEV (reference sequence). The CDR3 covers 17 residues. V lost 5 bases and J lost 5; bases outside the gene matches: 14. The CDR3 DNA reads TGTGCCAGCAGTACCCCGGGACTAGGAAGTAGGAACAATGAGCAGTTCTTC. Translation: CASSTPGLGSRNNEQFF.

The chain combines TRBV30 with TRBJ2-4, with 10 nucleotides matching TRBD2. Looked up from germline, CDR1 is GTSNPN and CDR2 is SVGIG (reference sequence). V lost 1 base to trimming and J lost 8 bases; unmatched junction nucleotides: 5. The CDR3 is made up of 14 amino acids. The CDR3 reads CAWSAAGTSDIQYF. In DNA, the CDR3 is TGTGCCTGGAGTGCCGCCGGGACTAGCGACATTCAGTACTTC.

The CDR3 region has the DNA TGTGCCAGTACGACAGGGCCGGGCACAGATACGCAGTATTTT. Residues: CASTTGPGTDTQYF. The V gene is TRBV6-1, the J gene TRBJ2-3; 7 positions agree with TRBD1. Germline-derived CDR1 and CDR2 are MNHNS and SASEGT. V lost 9 bases and J lost 1; bases outside the gene matches: 7. CDR3 length: 14 amino acids.

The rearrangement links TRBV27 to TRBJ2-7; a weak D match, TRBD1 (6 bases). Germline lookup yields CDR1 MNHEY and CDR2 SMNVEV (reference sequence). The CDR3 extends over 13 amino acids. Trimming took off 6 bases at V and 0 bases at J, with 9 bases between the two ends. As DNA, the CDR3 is TGTGCCAGCAGGTACAGGGCCTCCTACGAGCAGTACTTC. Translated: CASRYRASYEQYF.

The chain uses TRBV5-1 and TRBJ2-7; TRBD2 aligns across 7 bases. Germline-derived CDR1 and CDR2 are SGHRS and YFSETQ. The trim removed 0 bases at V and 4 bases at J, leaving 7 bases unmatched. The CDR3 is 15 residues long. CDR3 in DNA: TGCGCCAGCAGCTTGGATGCGGGAGATCGATACGAGCAGTACTTC. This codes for CASSLDAGDRYEQYF.

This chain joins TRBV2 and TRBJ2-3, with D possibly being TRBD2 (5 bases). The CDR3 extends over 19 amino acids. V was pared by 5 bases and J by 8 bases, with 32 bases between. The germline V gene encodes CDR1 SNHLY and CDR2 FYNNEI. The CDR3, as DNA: TGTGCCAGCAGTCCAATCACCCCGATAGCCGGGGATGGATTCATTACGCAGTATTTT. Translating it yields CASSPITPIAGDGFITQYF.

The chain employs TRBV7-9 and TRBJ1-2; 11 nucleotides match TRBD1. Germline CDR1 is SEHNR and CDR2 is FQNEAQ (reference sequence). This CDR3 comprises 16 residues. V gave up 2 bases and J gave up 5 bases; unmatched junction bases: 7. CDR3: CASSLCPRDRGYGYTF. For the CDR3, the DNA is TGTGCCAGCAGCTTATGTCCCCGGGACAGGGGGTATGGCTACACCTTC.

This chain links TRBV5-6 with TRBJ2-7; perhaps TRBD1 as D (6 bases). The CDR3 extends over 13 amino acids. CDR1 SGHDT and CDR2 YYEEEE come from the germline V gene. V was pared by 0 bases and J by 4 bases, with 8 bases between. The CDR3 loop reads CASSLVTGYEQYF. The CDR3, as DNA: TGTGCCAGCAGCTTGGTGACAGGTTACGAGCAGTACTTC.

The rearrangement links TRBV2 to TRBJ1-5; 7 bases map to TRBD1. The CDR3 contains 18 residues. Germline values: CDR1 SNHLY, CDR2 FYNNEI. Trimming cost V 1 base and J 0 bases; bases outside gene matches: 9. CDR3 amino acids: CASSEDPRTGDSNQPQHF. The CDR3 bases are TGTGCCAGCAGTGAAGATCCCAGGACAGGAGATAGCAATCAGCCCCAGCATTTT.

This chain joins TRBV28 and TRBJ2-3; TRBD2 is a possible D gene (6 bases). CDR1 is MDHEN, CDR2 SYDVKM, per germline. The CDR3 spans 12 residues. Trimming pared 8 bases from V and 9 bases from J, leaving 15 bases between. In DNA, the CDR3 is TGTGCCAGCTTCGGGAGAACCAGCACGCAGTATTTT. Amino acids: CASFGRTSTQYF.

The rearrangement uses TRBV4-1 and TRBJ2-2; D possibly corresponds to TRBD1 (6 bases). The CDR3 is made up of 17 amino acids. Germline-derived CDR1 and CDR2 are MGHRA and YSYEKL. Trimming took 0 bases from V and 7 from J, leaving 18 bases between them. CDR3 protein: CASSQDPSTGRYGELFF. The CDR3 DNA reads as TGCGCCAGCAGCCAAGATCCCTCGACAGGCCGTTACGGGGAGCTGTTTTTT.

The CDR3 DNA reads as TGTGCCAGCAGTTCCTCGACTAGCGAGGGCGAGACCCAGTACTTC. As protein: CASSSSTSEGETQYF. This sequence joins TRBV27 and TRBJ2-5, with TRBD2 matching over 8 bases. Looked up from germline, CDR1 is MNHEY and CDR2 is SMNVEV (reference sequence). The CDR3 spans 15 residues. J gave up 5 bases and V 4 bases, and 9 bases lay outside the gene matches.

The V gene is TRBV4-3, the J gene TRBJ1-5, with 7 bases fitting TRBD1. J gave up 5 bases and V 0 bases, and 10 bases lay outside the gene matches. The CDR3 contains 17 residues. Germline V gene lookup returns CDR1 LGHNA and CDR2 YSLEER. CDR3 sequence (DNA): TGCGCCAGCAGCCAAGACGGGAGACAGGGCGGCGATCAGCCCCAGCATTTT. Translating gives CASSQDGRQGGDQPQHF.

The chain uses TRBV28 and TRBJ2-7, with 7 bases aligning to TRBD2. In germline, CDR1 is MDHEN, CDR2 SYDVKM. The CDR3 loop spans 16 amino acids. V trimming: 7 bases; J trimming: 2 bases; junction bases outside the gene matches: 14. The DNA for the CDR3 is TGTGCCAGCAACCCTAAGTTGGCGGGAGCCCCCTACGAGCAGTACTTC. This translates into CASNPKLAGAPYEQYF.

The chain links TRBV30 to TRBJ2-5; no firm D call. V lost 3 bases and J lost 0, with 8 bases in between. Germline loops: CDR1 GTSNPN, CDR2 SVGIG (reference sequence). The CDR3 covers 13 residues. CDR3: CAWRVRHQETQYF. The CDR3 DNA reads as TGTGCCTGGAGGGTCAGGCACCAAGAGACCCAGTACTTC. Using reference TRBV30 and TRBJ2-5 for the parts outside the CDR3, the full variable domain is SQTIHQWPATLVQPVGSPLSLECTVEGTSNPNLYWYRQAAGRGLQLLFYSVGIGQISSEVPQNLSASRPQDRQFILSSKKLLLSDSGFYLCAWRVRHQETQYFGPGTRLLVL.

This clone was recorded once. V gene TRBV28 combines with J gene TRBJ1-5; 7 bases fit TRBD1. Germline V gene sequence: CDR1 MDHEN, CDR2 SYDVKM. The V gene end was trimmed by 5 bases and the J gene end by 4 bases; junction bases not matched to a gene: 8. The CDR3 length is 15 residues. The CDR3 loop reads CASSRDREMNQPQHF. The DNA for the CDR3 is TGTGCCAGCAGTAGAGACAGGGAAATGAATCAGCCCCAGCATTTT.

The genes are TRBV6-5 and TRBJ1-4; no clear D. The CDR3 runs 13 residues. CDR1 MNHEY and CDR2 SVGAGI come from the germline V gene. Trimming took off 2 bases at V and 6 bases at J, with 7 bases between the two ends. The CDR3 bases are TGTGCCAGCAGTTACAGAGAGGATGAAAAACTGTTTTTT. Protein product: CASSYREDEKLFF.

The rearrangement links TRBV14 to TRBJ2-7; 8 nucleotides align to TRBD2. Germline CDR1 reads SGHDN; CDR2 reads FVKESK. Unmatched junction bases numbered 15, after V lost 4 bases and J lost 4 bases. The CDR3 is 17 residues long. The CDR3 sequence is CASSPPPGGRESYEQYF. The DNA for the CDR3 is TGTGCCAGCAGCCCCCCTCCGGGGGGGCGGGAGAGTTACGAGCAGTACTTC.

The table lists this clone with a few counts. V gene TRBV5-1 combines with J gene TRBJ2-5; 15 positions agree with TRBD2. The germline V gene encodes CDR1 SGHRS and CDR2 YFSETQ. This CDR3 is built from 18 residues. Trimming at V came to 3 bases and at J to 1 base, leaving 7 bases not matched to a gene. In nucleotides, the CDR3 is TGCGCCAGCAGCTCCCCGGGACTAGCGGGAGGCGGCCAAGAGACCCAGTACTTC. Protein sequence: CASSSPGLAGGGQETQYF.

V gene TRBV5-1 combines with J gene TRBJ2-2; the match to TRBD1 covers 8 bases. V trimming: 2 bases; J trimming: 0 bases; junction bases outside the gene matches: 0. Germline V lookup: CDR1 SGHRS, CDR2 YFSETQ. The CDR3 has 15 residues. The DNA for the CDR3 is TGCGCCAGCAGCTTACAGGGGGCGAACACCGGGGAGCTGTTTTTT. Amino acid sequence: CASSLQGANTGELFF.

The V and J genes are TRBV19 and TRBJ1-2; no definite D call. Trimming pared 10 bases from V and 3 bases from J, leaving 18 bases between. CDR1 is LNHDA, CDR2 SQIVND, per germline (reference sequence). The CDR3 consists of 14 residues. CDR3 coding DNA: TGTGCCACCAGTATAGAGAAAGCGGACTATGGCTACACCTTC. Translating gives CATSIEKADYGYTF.

CDR3 sequence: CASSLGANWETQYF. CDR3 coding DNA: TGTGCCAGCAGCTTAGGAGCCAACTGGGAGACCCAGTACTTC. The V gene is TRBV7-2, the J gene TRBJ2-5; D uncertain. This CDR3 contains 14 residues. From germline, CDR1 is SGHTA and CDR2 FQGNSA. V was cut by 1 base and J by 5 bases, with 11 bases left in between.

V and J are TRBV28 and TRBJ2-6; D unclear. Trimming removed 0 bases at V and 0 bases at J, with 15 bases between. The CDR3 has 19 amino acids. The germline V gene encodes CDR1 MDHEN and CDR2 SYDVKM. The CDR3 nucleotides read TGTGCCAGCAGTTTATGGGCGATTAGCTCGAACTCTGGGGCCAACGTCCTGACTTTC. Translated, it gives CASSLWAISSNSGANVLTF.

The CDR3 spells CASSSPGTSGSYEQYF. DNA of the CDR3: TGTGCCAGCAGTTCCCCAGGGACTAGCGGCTCCTACGAGCAGTACTTC. V and J are TRBV6-5 and TRBJ2-7; the match to TRBD2 covers 11 bases. The CDR3 loop spans 16 amino acids. Per germline, CDR1 MNHEY and CDR2 SVGAGI. The V segment lost 4 bases and the J segment 0 bases; nucleotides outside the gene matches: 5.

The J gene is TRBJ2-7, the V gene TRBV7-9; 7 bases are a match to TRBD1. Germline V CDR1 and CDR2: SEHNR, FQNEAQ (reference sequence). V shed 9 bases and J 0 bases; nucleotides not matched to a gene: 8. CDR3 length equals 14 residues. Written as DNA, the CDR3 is TGTGCCAGTAACTCGGGACAGTCCTCCTACGAGCAGTACTTC. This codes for CASNSGQSSYEQYF.

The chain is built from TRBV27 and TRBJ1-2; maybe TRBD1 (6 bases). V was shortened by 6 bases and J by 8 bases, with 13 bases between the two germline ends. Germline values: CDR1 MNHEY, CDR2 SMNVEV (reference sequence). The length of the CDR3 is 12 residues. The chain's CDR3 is CASSSTGSGYTF. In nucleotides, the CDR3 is TGTGCCAGCAGCTCGACAGGAAGCGGCTACACCTTC.

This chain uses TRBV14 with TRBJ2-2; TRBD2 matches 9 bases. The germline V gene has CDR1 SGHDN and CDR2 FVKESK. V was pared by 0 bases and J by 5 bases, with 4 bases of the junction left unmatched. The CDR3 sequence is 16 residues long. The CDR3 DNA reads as TGTGCCAGCAGCCAAGAGGGGCTAGCGGGAACCGGGGAGCTGTTTTTT. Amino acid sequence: CASSQEGLAGTGELFF.

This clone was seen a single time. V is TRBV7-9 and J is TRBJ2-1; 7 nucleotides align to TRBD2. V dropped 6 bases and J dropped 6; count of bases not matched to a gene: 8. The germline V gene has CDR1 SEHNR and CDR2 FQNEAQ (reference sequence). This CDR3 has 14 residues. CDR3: CASSDWEGGNEQFF. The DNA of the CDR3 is TGTGCCAGCAGTGACTGGGAGGGCGGCAATGAGCAGTTCTTC.

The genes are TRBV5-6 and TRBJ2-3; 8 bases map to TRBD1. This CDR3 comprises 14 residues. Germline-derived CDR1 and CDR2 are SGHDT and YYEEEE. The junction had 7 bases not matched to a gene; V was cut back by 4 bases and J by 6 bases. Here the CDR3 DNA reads TGTGCCAGCAGCCAAGACAGGGGCTGGGATACGCAGTATTTT. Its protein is CASSQDRGWDTQYF. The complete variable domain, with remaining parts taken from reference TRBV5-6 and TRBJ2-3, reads DAGVTQSPTHLIKTRGQQVTLRCSPKSGHDTVSWYQQALGQGPQFIFQYYEEEERQRGNFPDRFSGHQFPNYSSELNVNALLLGDSALYLCASSQDRGWDTQYFGPGTRLTVL.